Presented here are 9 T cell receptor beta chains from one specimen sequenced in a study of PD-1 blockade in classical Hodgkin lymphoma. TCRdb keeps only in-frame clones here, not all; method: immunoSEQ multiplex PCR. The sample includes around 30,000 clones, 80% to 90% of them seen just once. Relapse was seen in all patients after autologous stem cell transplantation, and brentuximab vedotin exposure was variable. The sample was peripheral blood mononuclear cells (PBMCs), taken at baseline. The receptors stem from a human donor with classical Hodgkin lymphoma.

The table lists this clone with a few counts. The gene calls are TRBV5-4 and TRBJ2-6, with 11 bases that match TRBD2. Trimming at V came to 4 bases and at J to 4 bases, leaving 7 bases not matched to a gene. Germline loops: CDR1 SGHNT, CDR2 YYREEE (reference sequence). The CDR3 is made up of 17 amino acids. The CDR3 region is CASSNSGGARGANVLTF. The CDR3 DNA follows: TGTGCCAGCAGCAATAGCGGGGGGGCGCGCGGGGCCAACGTCCTGACTTTC. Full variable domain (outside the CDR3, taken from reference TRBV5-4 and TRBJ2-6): ETGVTQSPTHLIKTRGQQVTLRCSSQSGHNTVSWYQQALGQGPQFIFQYYREEENGRGNFPPRFSGLQFPNYSSELNVNALELDDSALYLCASSNSGGARGANVLTFGAGSRLTVL.

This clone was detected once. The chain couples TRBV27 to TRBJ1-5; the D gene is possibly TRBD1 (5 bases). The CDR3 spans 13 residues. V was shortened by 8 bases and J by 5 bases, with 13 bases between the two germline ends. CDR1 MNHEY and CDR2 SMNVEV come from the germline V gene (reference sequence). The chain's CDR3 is CASRQTDYQPQHF. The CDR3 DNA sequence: TGTGCCAGCCGCCAGACAGATTATCAGCCCCAGCATTTT.

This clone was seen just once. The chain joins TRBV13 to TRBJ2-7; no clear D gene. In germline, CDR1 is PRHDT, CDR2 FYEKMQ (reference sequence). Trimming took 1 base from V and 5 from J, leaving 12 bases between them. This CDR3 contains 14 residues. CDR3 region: CASSLDLGADEQYF. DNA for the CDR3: TGTGCCAGCAGCTTAGACCTCGGCGCGGACGAGCAGTACTTC.

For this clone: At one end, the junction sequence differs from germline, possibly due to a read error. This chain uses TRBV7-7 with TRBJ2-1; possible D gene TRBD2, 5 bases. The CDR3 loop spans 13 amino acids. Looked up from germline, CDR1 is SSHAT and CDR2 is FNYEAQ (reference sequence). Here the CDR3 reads CASSSTVAGEQFF. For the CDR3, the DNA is TGTGCTAGCAGCTCGACGGTGGCGGGTGAGCAGTTCTTC. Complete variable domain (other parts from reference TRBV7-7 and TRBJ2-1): GAGVSQSPRYKVTKRGQDVTLRCDPISSHATLYWYQQALGQGPEFLTYFNYEAQPDKSGLPSDRFSAERPEGSISTLTIQRTEQRDSAMYRCASSSTVAGEQFFGPGTRLTVL.

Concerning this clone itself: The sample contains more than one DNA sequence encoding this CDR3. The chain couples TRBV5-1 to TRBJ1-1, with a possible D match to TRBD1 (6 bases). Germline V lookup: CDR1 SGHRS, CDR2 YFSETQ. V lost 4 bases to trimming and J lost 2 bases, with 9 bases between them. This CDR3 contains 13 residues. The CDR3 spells CASSAQGNTEAFF. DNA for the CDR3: TGCGCCAGCAGCGCACAGGGCAACACTGAAGCTTTCTTT.

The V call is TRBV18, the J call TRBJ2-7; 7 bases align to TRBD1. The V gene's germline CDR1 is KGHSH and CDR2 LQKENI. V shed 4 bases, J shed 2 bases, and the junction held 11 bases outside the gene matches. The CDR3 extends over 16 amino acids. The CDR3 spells CASSLSLGQGAYEQYF. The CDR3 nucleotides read TGTGCCAGCTCACTAAGTCTCGGGCAGGGGGCCTACGAGCAGTACTTC.

The CDR3 sequence: CASSPGTSGGHSTDTQYF. DNA of the CDR3: TGCGCCAGCAGCCCGGGGACTAGCGGGGGCCATAGCACAGATACGCAGTATTTT. The rearrangement joins TRBV4-1 to TRBJ2-3, with TRBD2 matching 14 bases. The CDR3 extends over 18 amino acids. V shed 4 bases, J shed 0 bases, and the junction held 6 bases outside the gene matches. CDR1 and CDR2 from the germline V gene are MGHRA and YSYEKL.

The CDR3 DNA sequence: TGTGCCAGTAGTATGGGGACATCACAAGAGACCCAGTACTTC. Translated: CASSMGTSQETQYF. The chain carries TRBV19 and TRBJ2-5; TRBD1 is a possible D gene (6 bases). Trimming removed 3 bases from V and 2 bases from J, with 10 bases in between. This CDR3 is built from 14 residues. Germline loops: CDR1 LNHDA, CDR2 SQIVND (reference sequence).

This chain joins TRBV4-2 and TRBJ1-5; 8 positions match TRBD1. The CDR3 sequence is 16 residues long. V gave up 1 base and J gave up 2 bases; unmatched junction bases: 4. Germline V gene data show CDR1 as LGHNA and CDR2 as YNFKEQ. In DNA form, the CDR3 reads TGTGCCAGCAGCCAAGCCACGGGACAGGGCAATCAGCCCCAGCATTTT. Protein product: CASSQATGQGNQPQHF.